The source of this T cell receptor (beta chain) is a study of identical twins. Trimming pared 1 base from V and 3 bases from J, leaving 13 bases between. The germline V gene encodes CDR1 LNHNV and CDR2 YYDKDF (reference sequence). The CDR3 totals 16 residues. TCRdb fed the 5' RACE reads into MiXCR, producing one record per CDR3 protein. The profile shows about 250,000 distinct CDR3 sequences, 7.5% of them singletons. These same records also appear under a second study, on yellow fever vaccine responses in identical twins.

The clonotype comes from a woman aged 18-29 years in good health. The sequenced material came from CD8+ T cells sorted from blood. This sequence joins TRBV15 and TRBJ2-1, with D possibly matching TRBD1 (6 bases). DNA for the CDR3: TGTGCCACCAGCAGAGGCAAACAGGGAAACTACAATGAGCAGTTCTTC. Translation gives CATSRGKQGNYNEQFF.